Below are 6 T cell receptor beta chains sequenced from a single sample in a study of blood T cell repertoires in COVID-19. The assay was immunoSEQ multiplex PCR, and TCRdb's table has in-frame clones only and misses some. The sample lists a few hundred thousand clones, 89% occurring once. The sequenced sample was peripheral blood. The receptors come from a woman aged 30 to 39 with COVID-19, enrolled during active disease.

The sample holds a few counts of this clone. This chain connects TRBV18 to TRBJ2-7; D possibly corresponds to TRBD1 (5 bases). V was trimmed by 0 bases and J by 0 bases, leaving 9 bases between them. This CDR3 is built from 15 residues. The V gene's germline CDR1 is KGHSH and CDR2 LQKENI. CDR3 in DNA: TGTGCCAGCTCACCACCTTATCAGGGCTCCTACGAGCAGTACTTC. It translates to CASSPPYQGSYEQYF.

J is TRBJ2-2 and V is TRBV5-8, with 8 bases that match TRBD1. V trimming: 3 bases; J trimming: 5 bases; junction bases outside the gene matches: 9. The CDR3 has 16 residues. Germline assignment: CDR1 SGHTS and CDR2 YDEGEE. The CDR3 bases are TGTGCCAGCAGCTGGAAGGGCAGGGGGCGTACCGGGGAGCTGTTTTTT. It specifies CASSWKGRGRTGELFF.

The V and J genes are TRBV6-6 and TRBJ2-1; 8 bases fit TRBD2. After removal of 0 bases from V and 4 bases from J, the junction contained 2 bases not matched to a gene. Germline lookup yields CDR1 MNHNY and CDR2 SVGAGI (reference sequence). The CDR3 has 15 amino acids. The CDR3 nucleotides are TGTGCCAGCAGTTACTCCAGCGGGGGATACAATGAGCAGTTCTTC. Encoded protein: CASSYSSGGYNEQFF.

The rearrangement joins TRBV6-5 to TRBJ2-2, with 10 bases fitting TRBD2. CDR3 size: 14 residues. The germline V gene has CDR1 MNHEY and CDR2 SVGAGI. J gave up 9 bases and V 6 bases, and 7 bases lay outside the gene matches. CDR3 in DNA: TGTGCCAGCAGCCAGCGGGGGGGCCGGTGGGAGCTGTTTTTT. This translates into CASSQRGGRWELFF.

The gene calls are TRBV30 and TRBJ2-2; 7 bases fit TRBD1. The V and J ends lost 2 bases and 1 base, in that order; junction bases with no gene match: 16. This CDR3 spans 19 amino acids. Germline values: CDR1 GTSNPN, CDR2 SVGIG (reference sequence). This chain's CDR3 is CAWSLRGLFSNLNTGELFF. CDR3 DNA sequence: TGTGCCTGGAGTCTGAGGGGGCTTTTTTCCAATCTGAACACCGGGGAGCTGTTTTTT.

The V call is TRBV18, the J call TRBJ1-1, with D possibly matching TRBD1 (5 bases). Germline lookup yields CDR1 KGHSH and CDR2 LQKENI. CDR3 length: 14 amino acids. Trimming took off 3 bases at V and 2 bases at J, with 10 bases between the two ends. This CDR3 reads CASSPDQGNTEAFF. The CDR3, as DNA: TGTGCCAGCTCACCCGATCAGGGAAACACTGAAGCTTTCTTT.